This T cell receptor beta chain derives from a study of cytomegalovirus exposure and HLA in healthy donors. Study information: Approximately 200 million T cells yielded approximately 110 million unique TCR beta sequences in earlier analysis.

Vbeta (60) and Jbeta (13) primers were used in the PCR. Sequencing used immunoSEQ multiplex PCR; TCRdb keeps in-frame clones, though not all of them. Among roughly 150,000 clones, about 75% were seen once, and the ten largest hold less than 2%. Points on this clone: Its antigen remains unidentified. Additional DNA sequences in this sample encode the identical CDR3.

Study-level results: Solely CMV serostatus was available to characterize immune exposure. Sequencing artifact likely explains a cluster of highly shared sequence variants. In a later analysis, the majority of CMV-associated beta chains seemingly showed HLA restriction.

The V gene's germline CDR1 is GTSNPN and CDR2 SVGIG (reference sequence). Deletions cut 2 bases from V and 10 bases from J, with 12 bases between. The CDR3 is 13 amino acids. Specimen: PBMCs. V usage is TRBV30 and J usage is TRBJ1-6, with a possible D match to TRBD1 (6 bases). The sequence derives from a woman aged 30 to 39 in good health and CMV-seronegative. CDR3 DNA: TGTGCCTGGAGTCTTACAGGGAACTCACCCCTCCACTTT. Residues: CAWSLTGNSPLHF.